This is a list of T cell receptor beta chains from one sample in a study of blood T cell repertoires in COVID-19. The method was immunoSEQ multiplex PCR; TCRdb's version includes in-frame clones alone and lacks a portion of them. The data show 250,000 to 300,000 clones, roughly 90% seen once. Sequences were obtained from peripheral blood. These receptors were taken from a woman aged 30 to 39 with COVID-19, enrolled during active disease. The CDR3 runs from the conserved cysteine through the conserved F or W. Each record gives: V gene, clone size, CDR3 length, D gene, J gene, CDR3 protein, CDR3 DNA. The D gene is left open where the match is weak. Not every row has a clone size; where given, it reads once, few, many or a size class.

v_gene: TRBV20-1; abundance: NA; len: 13; d_gene: TRBD1; j_gene: TRBJ2-5; CDR3aa: CSASKGAQETQYF; CDR3nt: TGCAGTGCTAGTAAGGGGGCCCAAGAGACCCAGTACTTC
v_gene: TRBV28; abundance: NA; len: 16; d_gene: TRBD1; j_gene: TRBJ1-5; CDR3aa: CASSSREGQGNQPQHF; CDR3nt: TGTGCCAGCAGTTCAAGGGAGGGACAGGGGAATCAGCCCCAGCATTTT
v_gene: TRBV19; abundance: once; len: 15; d_gene: TRBD2; j_gene: TRBJ2-1; CDR3aa: CASSIDRRGDNEQFF; CDR3nt: TGTGCCAGTAGTATAGATCGTCGGGGGGACAATGAGCAGTTCTTC
v_gene: TRBV10-3; abundance: NA; len: 13; d_gene: TRBD1; j_gene: TRBJ2-7; CDR3aa: CAIMSGQSYEQYF; CDR3nt: TGTGCCATCATGTCGGGACAGAGTTACGAGCAGTACTTC
v_gene: TRBV6-1; abundance: NA; len: 14; d_gene: TRBD1; j_gene: TRBJ2-3; CDR3aa: CASSEGQGADTQYF; CDR3nt: TGTGCCAGCAGTGAAGGACAGGGGGCAGATACGCAGTATTTT
v_gene: TRBV30; abundance: once; len: 13; d_gene: TRBD1; j_gene: TRBJ1-2; CDR3aa: CAYNVGTDYGYTF; CDR3nt: TGTGCCTACAATGTAGGGACAGATTATGGCTACACCTTC
v_gene: TRBV5-1; abundance: NA; len: 14; d_gene: TRBD1; j_gene: TRBJ2-7; CDR3aa: CASAQSGQGSEQYF; CDR3nt: TGCGCCAGCGCCCAGTCGGGACAGGGGTCCGAGCAGTACTTC
v_gene: TRBV9; abundance: NA; len: 14; d_gene: NA; j_gene: TRBJ1-5; CDR3aa: CASSVEGGDQPQHF; CDR3nt: TGTGCCAGCAGCGTAGAGGGAGGGGACCAGCCCCAGCATTTT
v_gene: TRBV5-1; abundance: NA; len: 16; d_gene: TRBD1; j_gene: TRBJ2-5; CDR3aa: CASSLGDRAQQETQYF; CDR3nt: TGCGCCAGCAGCTTGGGCGACAGGGCACAACAAGAGACCCAGTACTTC
v_gene: TRBV19; abundance: NA; len: 16; d_gene: NA; j_gene: TRBJ2-1; CDR3aa: CASSRLTGSSYNEQFF; CDR3nt: TGTGCCAGTAGCCGCCTCACAGGGAGCTCCTACAATGAGCAGTTCTTC
v_gene: TRBV11-2; abundance: once; len: 15; d_gene: TRBD1; j_gene: TRBJ2-5; CDR3aa: CASSLSGTGRETQYF; CDR3nt: TGTGCCAGCAGCTTATCCGGGACAGGGAGAGAGACCCAGTACTTC
v_gene: TRBV5-1; abundance: NA; len: 14; d_gene: NA; j_gene: TRBJ1-2; CDR3aa: CASSSNPTAYGYTF; CDR3nt: TGCGCCAGCAGCTCTAACCCGACAGCCTATGGCTACACCTTC
v_gene: TRBV29-1; abundance: NA; len: 15; d_gene: NA; j_gene: TRBJ1-1; CDR3aa: CSVEDLLGGGTEAFF; CDR3nt: TGCAGCGTTGAAGATCTACTGGGGGGTGGAACTGAAGCTTTCTTT
v_gene: TRBV18; abundance: NA; len: 15; d_gene: TRBD2; j_gene: TRBJ2-2; CDR3aa: CASSLGTTHTGELFF; CDR3nt: TGTGCCAGCTCCCTAGGGACTACTCACACCGGGGAGCTGTTTTTT
v_gene: TRBV29-1; abundance: NA; len: 15; d_gene: TRBD2; j_gene: TRBJ2-3; CDR3aa: CSVERTSGITDTQYF; CDR3nt: TGCAGCGTTGAGAGGACTAGCGGGATCACAGATACGCAGTATTTT
v_gene: TRBV4-2; abundance: few; len: 16; d_gene: TRBD1; j_gene: TRBJ1-6; CDR3aa: CASSLNVDRVNSPLHF; CDR3nt: TGTGCCAGCAGCCTTAACGTGGACAGGGTAAATTCACCCCTCCACTTT
v_gene: TRBV6-6; abundance: once; len: 16; d_gene: NA; j_gene: TRBJ2-6; CDR3aa: CASNKLTGTGVNVLTF; CDR3nt: TGTGCCAGCAATAAGCTCACAGGGACCGGGGTCAACGTCCTGACTTTC
v_gene: TRBV6-4; abundance: NA; len: 13; d_gene: NA; j_gene: TRBJ2-2; CDR3aa: CASSRESGGELFF; CDR3nt: TGTGCCAGCAGTCGGGAGTCGGGCGGGGAGCTGTTTTTT